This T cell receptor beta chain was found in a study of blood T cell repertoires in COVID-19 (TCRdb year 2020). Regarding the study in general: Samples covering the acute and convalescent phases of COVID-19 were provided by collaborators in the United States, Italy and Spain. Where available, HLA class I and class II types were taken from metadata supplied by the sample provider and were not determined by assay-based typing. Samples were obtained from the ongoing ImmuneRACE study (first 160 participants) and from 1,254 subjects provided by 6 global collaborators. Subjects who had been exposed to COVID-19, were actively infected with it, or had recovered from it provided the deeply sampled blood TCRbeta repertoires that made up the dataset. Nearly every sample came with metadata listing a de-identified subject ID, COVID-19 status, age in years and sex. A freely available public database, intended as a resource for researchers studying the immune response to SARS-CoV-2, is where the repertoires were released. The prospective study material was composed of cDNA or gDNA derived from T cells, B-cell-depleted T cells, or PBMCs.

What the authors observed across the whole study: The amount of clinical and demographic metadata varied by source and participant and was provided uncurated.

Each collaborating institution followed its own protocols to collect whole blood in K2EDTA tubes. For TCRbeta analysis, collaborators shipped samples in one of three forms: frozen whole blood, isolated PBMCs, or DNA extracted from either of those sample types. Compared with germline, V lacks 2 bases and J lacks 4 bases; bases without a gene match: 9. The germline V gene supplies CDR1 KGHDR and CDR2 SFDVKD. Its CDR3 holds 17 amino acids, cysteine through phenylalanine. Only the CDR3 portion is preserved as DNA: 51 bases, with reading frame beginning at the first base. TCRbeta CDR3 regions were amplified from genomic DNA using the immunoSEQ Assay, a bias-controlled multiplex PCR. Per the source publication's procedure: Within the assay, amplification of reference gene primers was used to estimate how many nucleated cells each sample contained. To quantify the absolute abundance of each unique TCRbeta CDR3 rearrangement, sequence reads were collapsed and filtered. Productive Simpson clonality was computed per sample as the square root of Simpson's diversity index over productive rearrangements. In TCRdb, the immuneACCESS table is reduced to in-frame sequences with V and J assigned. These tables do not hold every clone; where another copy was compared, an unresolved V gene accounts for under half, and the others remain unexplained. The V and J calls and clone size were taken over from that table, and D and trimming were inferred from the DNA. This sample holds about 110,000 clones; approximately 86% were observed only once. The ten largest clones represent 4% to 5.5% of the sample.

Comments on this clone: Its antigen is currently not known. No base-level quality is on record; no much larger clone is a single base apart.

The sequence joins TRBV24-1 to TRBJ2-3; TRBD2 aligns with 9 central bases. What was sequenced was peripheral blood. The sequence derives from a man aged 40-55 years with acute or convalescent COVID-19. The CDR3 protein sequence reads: CATSDWGRREGADTQYF. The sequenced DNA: TGTGCCACCAGTGATTGGGGCCGGCGGGAGGGAGCAGATACGCAGTATTTT.